Below are 25 T cell receptor beta chains sequenced from a single sample in a study of T cell responses to AZD1222 COVID-19 vaccine. Produced via immunoSEQ multiplex PCR; TCRdb's table is partial and in-frame only. The sample includes tens of thousands of clones, about 88% of them seen just once. The specimen was peripheral blood, collected 28 days after the second AZD1222 dose. The receptors shown here come from an adult who received the AZD1222 COVID-19 vaccine.

The rearrangement joins TRBV3-1 (or the pseudogene TRBV3-2) to TRBJ2-2; either TRBD1 or TRBD2 may fit D (5 bases each). CDR3 length: 15 residues. V was shortened by 4 bases and J by 4 bases, with 13 bases between the two germline ends. The germline CDR1 and CDR2 sequences are LGHDT and YNNKEL (reference sequence). CDR3 sequence reads: CASSLHRDVTGELFF. The CDR3 DNA reads as TGTGCCAGCAGCCTTCACCGGGACGTCACCGGGGAGCTGTTTTTT.

The chain is built from TRBV27 and TRBJ1-2; D is possibly TRBD1 (6 bases). Germline CDR1 MNHEY, CDR2 SMNVEV (reference sequence). With 4 bases removed from V and 0 bases from J, the gap between germline ends came to 18 bases. The CDR3 sequence is 17 residues long. DNA of the CDR3: TGTGCCAGCAGTTCAATTGTGGGGACACCTCCTAACTATGGCTACACCTTC. Amino acid sequence: CASSSIVGTPPNYGYTF.

The gene calls are TRBV18 and TRBJ2-1, with 8 bases matching TRBD1. CDR3 length: 15 residues. CDR1 and CDR2 (germline): KGHSH, LQKENI. Trimming removed 2 bases from V and 4 bases from J; junction bases left unmatched: 4. CDR3 DNA sequence: TGTGCCAGCTCACCAGCAACAGGGGGTTACAATGAGCAGTTCTTC. Translated, it gives CASSPATGGYNEQFF.

In this sample, this clone turned up a few times. V gene TRBV5-1 combines with J gene TRBJ2-7, with TRBD1 identical over 8 bases. V shed 5 bases and J 5 bases; nucleotides not matched to a gene: 6. The CDR3 extends over 13 amino acids. The germline gives CDR1 SGHRS, CDR2 YFSETQ. DNA of the CDR3: TGCGCCAGCAGGTGGACAGGGAGCAACGAGCAGTACTTC. Its translation: CASRWTGSNEQYF. Full variable domain (missing parts from reference TRBV5-1 and TRBJ2-7): KAGVTQTPRYLIKTRGQQVTLSCSPISGHRSVSWYQQTPGQGLQFLFEYFSETQRNKGNFPGRFSGRQFSNSRSEMNVSTLELGDSALYLCASRWTGSNEQYFGPGTRLTVT.

The rearrangement links TRBV9 to TRBJ2-1, with D possibly matching TRBD2 (5 bases). Germline CDR1 is SGDLS and CDR2 is YYNGEE. Between the trimmed V and J ends, which lost 6 bases and 8 bases, there was a span of 18 bases. The CDR3 consists of 14 residues. CDR3 coding DNA: TGTGCCAGCAAGGAGGTGGACGGGAAGGATGAGCAGTTCTTC. As protein: CASKEVDGKDEQFF.

The chain combines TRBV5-1 with TRBJ1-5, with a tentative D call TRBD1 (6 bases). Germline CDR1 reads SGHRS; CDR2 reads YFSETQ. CDR3 length: 15 amino acids. The V end was cut by 0 bases, the J end by 3 bases, with 10 bases between. The CDR3 nucleotides are TGCGCCAGCAGCTTGGCCGGGGGCCCCAATCAGCCCCAGCATTTT. Its protein is CASSLAGGPNQPQHF. The full variable domain, completed using reference TRBV5-1 and TRBJ1-5, is KAGVTQTPRYLIKTRGQQVTLSCSPISGHRSVSWYQQTPGQGLQFLFEYFSETQRNKGNFPGRFSGRQFSNSRSEMNVSTLELGDSALYLCASSLAGGPNQPQHFGDGTRLSIL.

The chain carries TRBV4-2 and TRBJ1-1; D gene uncertain. The CDR3 consists of 16 residues. Germline-derived CDR1 and CDR2 are LGHNA and YNFKEQ. V lost 7 bases to trimming and J lost 0 bases, with 18 bases between them. Here the CDR3 reads CASTPTARYMNTEAFF. The CDR3 bases are TGTGCCAGCACGCCAACGGCAAGATACATGAACACTGAAGCTTTCTTT.

The V and J genes are TRBV27 and TRBJ2-7, with unresolved D. With 6 bases removed from V and 3 bases from J, the gap between germline ends came to 6 bases. Germline assignment: CDR1 MNHEY and CDR2 SMNVEV (reference sequence). This CDR3 spans 11 amino acids. The CDR3: CASRGIYEQYF. The CDR3 nucleotides read TGTGCCAGCAGGGGAATCTACGAGCAGTACTTC.

The chain uses TRBV19 and TRBJ2-3; D is possibly TRBD2 (6 bases). The germline V and J ends were trimmed by 7 bases and 1 base, with 12 bases remaining between them. CDR1 is LNHDA, CDR2 SQIVND, per germline (reference sequence). CDR3 size: 14 residues. CDR3 sequence (DNA): TGTGCCAGTACCCCCGTAGCGGGCACAGATACGCAGTATTTT. Amino acid sequence: CASTPVAGTDTQYF.

The chain employs TRBV2 and TRBJ2-4; tentative D call: TRBD1 (5 bases). The CDR3 contains 14 residues. Germline CDR1 SNHLY, CDR2 FYNNEI. With 4 bases removed from V and 0 bases from J, the gap between germline ends came to 7 bases. CDR3 in DNA: TGTGCCAGCAGTGGACAGTTAGCCAAAAACATTCAGTACTTC. Its translation: CASSGQLAKNIQYF.

The V and J genes are TRBV4-3 and TRBJ2-3; D may be TRBD2 (5 bases). Trimming pared 0 bases from V and 4 bases from J, leaving 11 bases between. Germline V gene data show CDR1 as LGHNA and CDR2 as YSLEER. The CDR3 extends over 15 amino acids. The CDR3 here is CASSQDSRRSDTQYF. The CDR3 DNA is TGCGCCAGCAGCCAAGATTCAAGGAGGTCAGATACGCAGTATTTT.

V gene TRBV7-2 combines with J gene TRBJ2-5; 12 nucleotides match TRBD1. The V gene's germline CDR1 is SGHTA and CDR2 FQGNSA. V trimming: 4 bases; J trimming: 5 bases; junction bases outside the gene matches: 8. The CDR3 loop spans 16 amino acids. CDR3 region: CASSSGQGADVETQYF. CDR3 nucleotides: TGTGCCAGCAGCTCGGGACAGGGGGCAGATGTGGAGACCCAGTACTTC. The entire variable domain, with the rest obtained from reference TRBV7-2 and TRBJ2-5, is as follows: GAGVSQSPSNKVTEKGKDVELRCDPISGHTALYWYRQSLGQGLEFLIYFQGNSAPDKSGLPSDRFSAERTGGSVSTLTIQRTQQEDSAVYLCASSSGQGADVETQYFGPGTRLLVL.

V is TRBV7-9 and J is TRBJ2-7, with 8 bases aligning to TRBD1. J gave up 9 bases and V 0 bases, and 7 bases lay outside the gene matches. Per the germline V gene, CDR1 is SEHNR and CDR2 is FQNEAQ (reference sequence). The CDR3 has 14 residues. The CDR3 bases are TGTGCCAGCAGCTTAGCGAGGACAGGGACGCGGCAGTACTTC. Protein: CASSLARTGTRQYF.

The rearrangement links TRBV5-1 to TRBJ1-1; maybe TRBD1 (5 bases). This CDR3 has 15 residues. Germline assignment: CDR1 SGHRS and CDR2 YFSETQ. Trimming removed 5 bases from V and 0 bases from J, with 14 bases in between. This CDR3 reads CASSPDDRLNTEAFF. The CDR3 DNA is TGCGCCAGCAGTCCGGACGACAGACTGAACACTGAAGCTTTCTTT.

This chain uses TRBV6-5 with TRBJ1-1; the match to TRBD1 covers 8 bases. With V trimmed by 6 bases and J by 0 bases, 6 bases remained unmatched. The CDR3 consists of 15 residues. CDR1 is MNHEY and CDR2 is SVGAGI in the germline V gene. This chain's CDR3 is CASRRDRPMNTEAFF. The CDR3 DNA follows: TGTGCCAGCAGGCGGGACAGGCCCATGAACACTGAAGCTTTCTTT.

The chain is built from TRBV20-1 and TRBJ1-2, with a weak D call TRBD1 (6 bases). V was pared by 5 bases and J by 8 bases, with 12 bases between. This CDR3 contains 11 residues. CDR1 and CDR2 (germline): DFQATT, SNEGSKA (reference sequence). In DNA form, the CDR3 reads TGCAGTGCTGAGGGGGTGGGCGGCTACACCTTC. Its translation: CSAEGVGGYTF.

This CDR3 is CASSKMGDNTYEQYF. The CDR3 nucleotides are TGTGCCAGCAGTAAAATGGGAGACAACACCTACGAGCAGTACTTC. The chain links TRBV25-1 to TRBJ2-7, with a possible D match to TRBD2 (5 bases). Germline CDR1 and CDR2: MGHDK and SYGVNS. Trimming removed 5 bases at V and 2 bases at J, with 16 bases between. CDR3 size: 15 residues.

The V gene is TRBV10-3, the J gene TRBJ2-3; 11 bases fit TRBD2. The V and J ends lost 8 bases and 7 bases, in that order; junction bases with no gene match: 17. This CDR3 contains 17 residues. The germline CDR1 and CDR2 sequences are ENHRY and SYGVKD. The CDR3 loop is CAIARLAGGSEGHTQYF. The DNA of the CDR3 is TGTGCCATCGCGCGGCTAGCGGGAGGCTCGGAGGGGCATACGCAGTATTTT.

This chain links TRBV6-5 with TRBJ2-3; D is unresolved. The V gene lost 7 bases and the J gene lost 7 bases, with 18 bases spanning the gap. Germline lookup yields CDR1 MNHEY and CDR2 SVGAGI. The CDR3 spans 14 residues. The CDR3 loop is CASTQQVQSHTQYF. Written as DNA, the CDR3 is TGTGCCAGCACCCAGCAAGTACAGTCTCATACGCAGTATTTT.

V is TRBV10-1 and J is TRBJ1-2, with 7 bases aligning to TRBD1. CDR1 and CDR2 from the germline V gene are WNHNN and SYGVQD (reference sequence). CDR3 size: 13 residues. The V gene end was trimmed by 2 bases and the J gene end by 7 bases; junction bases not matched to a gene: 4. The CDR3 sequence: CASSEETGTGYTF. The CDR3 DNA reads as TGCGCCAGCAGTGAGGAGACAGGGACTGGCTACACCTTC.

The chain recombines TRBV7-9 with TRBJ2-7; 8 bases align to TRBD1. Unmatched junction bases numbered 6, after V lost 5 bases and J lost 6 bases. The germline gives CDR1 SEHNR, CDR2 FQNEAQ (reference sequence). The CDR3 length is 13 residues. The CDR3 here is CASSRTGSVEQYV. The CDR3 nucleotides read TGTGCCAGCAGCCGGACAGGGAGTGTCGAGCAGTACGTC.

This rearrangement joins TRBV15 to TRBJ2-3, with a weak D call TRBD2 (5 bases). The ends were cut back, 4 bases at V and 7 bases at J, with 12 bases in the middle. Germline assignment: CDR1 LNHNV and CDR2 YYDKDF (reference sequence). The CDR3 extends over 13 amino acids. The CDR3 reads CATSTRVSNTQYF. Written as DNA, the CDR3 is TGTGCCACCAGCACGAGGGTTTCTAATACGCAGTATTTT.

The V call is TRBV5-6, the J call TRBJ1-2; TRBD1 matches at 7 bases. Germline CDR1 and CDR2: SGHDT and YYEEEE. The CDR3 has 13 amino acids. J gave up 4 bases and V 6 bases, and 6 bases lay outside the gene matches. The CDR3 nucleotides read TGTGCCAGCAATACTGACAGGGTCTATGGCTACACCTTC. This encodes CASNTDRVYGYTF. The full variable domain, its missing parts supplied by reference TRBV5-6 and TRBJ1-2, is DAGVTQSPTHLIKTRGQQVTLRCSPKSGHDTVSWYQQALGQGPQFIFQYYEEEERQRGNFPDRFSGHQFPNYSSELNVNALLLGDSALYLCASNTDRVYGYTFGSGTRLTVV.

V gene TRBV24-1 combines with J gene TRBJ1-5; 7 bases are a match to TRBD1. The ends lost 4 bases at V and 3 bases at J; junction bases unmatched: 5. The CDR3 consists of 15 residues. The germline gives CDR1 KGHDR, CDR2 SFDVKD. CDR3 DNA: TGTGCCACCAGTGACCCGACAGGGCCCAATCAGCCCCAGCATTTT. This sequence encodes CATSDPTGPNQPQHF.

The chain links TRBV7-3 to TRBJ2-5, with D tentatively TRBD1 (5 bases). This CDR3 spans 13 amino acids. Germline lookup yields CDR1 SGHTA and CDR2 FQGTGA. Trimming shortened V by 5 bases and J by 4 bases, and 11 bases separated the two germline ends. As DNA, the CDR3 is TGTGCCAGCAGCGCCCAGGGTCGAGAGACCCAGTACTTC. Its translation is CASSAQGRETQYF.